This T cell receptor (beta chain) was profiled in a study of chemoradiotherapy in HPV16-positive cancers. General observations from the study: Non-HPV-specific T cells did not expand in tumors during treatment, whereas candidate HPV-specific clones and E7-related motifs did.

The trim removed 3 bases at V and 0 bases at J, leaving 8 bases unmatched. From germline, CDR1 is SGHNT and CDR2 YENEEA. The CDR3 totals 16 residues. For this clone: Its specificity is not known.

Sequencing was performed with immunoSEQ multiplex PCR; in TCRdb, only in-frame clones are kept and a portion is missing. Altogether roughly 13,000 clones are present, more than 70% being singletons, with the ten largest covering over 3.5%. The chain employs TRBV11-3 and TRBJ2-7, with 7 bases lining up with TRBD2. Sample: tumor tissue, taken from a patient who underwent chemoradiotherapy. This receptor was taken from a human donor with HPV-associated anogenital cancer. The CDR3 nucleotides read TGTGCCAGCAGCTTTCGGGGAGCGGGGTCCTCCTACGAGCAGTACTTC. This gives the protein CASSFRGAGSSYEQYF.